The sequence of this T cell receptor (beta chain) was determined in a study of regulatory T cells in long-lasting Graves disease. Stated time point: newly diagnosed GD, antithyroid drugs for less than 3 months. PBMC RNA was the source of the TCR library. Building the TCR beta libraries relied on iRepertoire HTBI primers, and CDR3 regions underwent Arm-PCR. As processed by the authors: Across all samples, approximately 64 TRBV segments and 15 or so TRBJ segments were identified. TCRdb reprocessed the multiplex PCR reads with MiXCR, giving one entry per CDR3 protein. TCRdb's processing, not the study's, gives the V and J calls here. The table has 550,000 to 700,000 distinct CDR3 sequences, about 16% seen once. CDR3 length: 15 residues. The germline V gene has CDR1 SGHTA and CDR2 FQGNSA. Trimming cost V 5 bases and J 10 bases; bases outside gene matches: 15. The sample was also reused in another study, on T cells in Graves' hyperthyroidism and ophthalmopathy. As that study records: During a first-round RT-PCR of the TCR CDR3, the HTBI primer set was used.

The sample here was peripheral blood mononuclear cells (PBMCs), taken at new diagnosis, from a patient treated with antithyroid drugs. This chain links TRBV7-2 with TRBJ2-5; 8 bases are a match to TRBD1. The sequence derives from a man aged 18-30 years with Graves disease. The CDR3 nucleotides are TGTGCCAGCAGCCCCCCCCCCGGGACAGGCGGAATCCAGTACTTC. Its protein is CASSPPPGTGGIQYF.